This is a list of T cell receptor beta chains from one sample in a study of blood T cell repertoires in COVID-19. Generated by immunoSEQ multiplex PCR, the TCRdb table keeps only in-frame clones and is missing some. The sample comprises hundreds of thousands of clones, over 70% of which are singletons, and approximately 6% rests with the top ten. Sequencing input: peripheral blood. The receptors were gathered from a man at least 80 years old with acute or convalescent COVID-19. Both conserved end residues are part of each CDR3. The D gene is left open where the match is weak. Some rows have no size entry. The others give once, few or many, or a class for an expanded clone.

d_call,clone_size,j_call,v_call,cdr3_nt,cdr3_aa
TRBD2,NA,TRBJ2-4,TRBV28,TGTGCCAGCAGTCCCGGGGGGGAAGACGGCAAAAACATTCAGTACTTC,CASSPGGEDGKNIQYF
NA,NA,TRBJ2-2,TRBV19,TGTGCCAGTAGTATACAGGAGAACACCGGGGAGCTGTTTTTT,CASSIQENTGELFF
NA,NA,TRBJ2-1,TRBV29-1,TGCAGCGTTGAAAATAGGGGGAGCTCCTACAATGAGCAGTTCTTC,CSVENRGSSYNEQFF
NA,few,TRBJ2-2,TRBV5-6,TGTGCCAGCAGACCTAACCGGTTGAACACCGGGGAGCTGTTTTTT,CASRPNRLNTGELFF
NA,NA,TRBJ2-7,TRBV28,TGTGCCAGCAGAGTGGAGTACGAGCAGTACTTC,CASRVEYEQYF
NA,once,TRBJ2-7,TRBV18,TGTGCCAGCTCACCGGTCAGGGTCAAGGGGAATCAGTACTTC,CASSPVRVKGNQYF
NA,NA,TRBJ2-2,TRBV3-1/TRBV3-2,TGTGCCAGCAGCCAAGTAGCCAGGGCGAACACCGGGGAGCTGTTTTTT,CASSQVARANTGELFF
TRBD1,NA,TRBJ2-4,TRBV5-8,TGTGCCAGCAGCCTCCCGGGACAGGGGAGCATTCAGTACTTC,CASSLPGQGSIQYF
NA,NA,TRBJ2-2,TRBV5-1,TGCGCCAGCAGCCAGGCAACTAGCTTCAACGGGGAGCTGTTTTTT,CASSQATSFNGELFF
NA,NA,TRBJ2-7,TRBV5-1,TGCGCCAGCAGCTTGAACGGTGACTTCTACGAGCAGTACTTC,CASSLNGDFYEQYF
NA,NA,TRBJ1-1,TRBV5-1,TGCGCCAGCAGCTTGGATGAGGGAAGGACTGAAGCTTTCTTT,CASSLDEGRTEAFF
NA,NA,TRBJ2-7,TRBV6-2/TRBV6-3,TGTGCCAGCAGCGAACAGGGCTACGAGCAGTACTTC,CASSEQGYEQYF
TRBD1,few,TRBJ1-6,TRBV7-8,TGTGCCAGCAGCCTAGGACAGGGACGGAATTCACCCCTCCACTTT,CASSLGQGRNSPLHF
TRBD1,NA,TRBJ2-7,TRBV28,TGTGCCAGCAGTTCCCCGGACAGGGCCTACGAGCAGTACTTC,CASSSPDRAYEQYF
TRBD2,NA,TRBJ2-1,TRBV5-1,TGCGCCAGCAGCTCCCTAGCGGGGGGAATCAATGAGCAGTTCTTC,CASSSLAGGINEQFF
TRBD1,NA,TRBJ1-5,TRBV28,TGTGCCAGCAGTTTCGACAGGGCGAGGGGTCAGCCCCAGCATTTT,CASSFDRARGQPQHF
NA,NA,TRBJ1-1,TRBV9,TGTGCCAGCAGTCTTCTAGGAACGAACACTGAAGCTTTCTTT,CASSLLGTNTEAFF
TRBD1,NA,TRBJ2-3,TRBV6-1,TGTGCCAGCAGAGAAACCACACAGGGGGAAAGCGGCACAGATACGCAGTATTTT,CASRETTQGESGTDTQYF
TRBD1,NA,TRBJ2-1,TRBV7-3,TGTGCCAGCAGTCAAACACGACAGGGACCGAACAATGAGCAGTTCTTC,CASSQTRQGPNNEQFF
NA,NA,TRBJ1-2,TRBV28,TGTGCCAGTTCGGACAGTCGGAACTATGGCTACACCTTC,CASSDSRNYGYTF